These T cell receptor beta chains were read from a single sample in a study of cytomegalovirus exposure and HLA in healthy donors. Clones were sequenced by immunoSEQ multiplex PCR, and TCRdb holds only the in-frame ones, with some missing. The profile shows around 150,000 clones, just under 80% of them singletons. The sequenced material came from PBMCs. All receptors derive from a man aged 25-45 years in good health. Both conserved end residues are part of each CDR3. Each record gives: J gene, D gene, V gene, clone size, CDR3 DNA, CDR3 protein. D genes are given only for firm matches. Clone size is given for some rows only: seen once, a few or many times, or a class if the clone is expanded.

J: TRBJ2-7
D: TRBD2
V: TRBV27
size: NA
DNA: TGTGCCAGCAGGGGTGGTAGCGGGAGGCGCCACGAGCAGTACTTC
CDR3: CASRGGSGRRHEQYF

J: TRBJ2-7
D: TRBD2
V: TRBV6-1
size: few
DNA: TGTGCCAGCAGTGAAGGGGACTACTACGAGCAGTACTTC
CDR3: CASSEGDYYEQYF

J: TRBJ2-7
D: NA
V: TRBV5-1
size: NA
DNA: TGCGCCAGCACCCAAACGGAGGGGGGGGCTTACTACGAGCAGTACTTC
CDR3: CASTQTEGGAYYEQYF

J: TRBJ2-7
D: TRBD2
V: TRBV7-3
size: NA
DNA: TGTGCCAGCAGACCGACATGGCGGGGGGCCTCCTACGAGCAGTACTTC
CDR3: CASRPTWRGASYEQYF

J: TRBJ2-2
D: TRBD1
V: TRBV18
size: NA
DNA: TGTGCCAGCTCACCTGCGGGACAGGGGAACACCGGGGAGCTGTTTTTT
CDR3: CASSPAGQGNTGELFF

J: TRBJ2-7
D: NA
V: TRBV5-4
size: NA
DNA: TGTGCCAGCAGCTTTTCCGCGGGCTCCTACGAGCAGTACTTC
CDR3: CASSFSAGSYEQYF

J: TRBJ2-1
D: NA
V: TRBV4-1
size: once
DNA: TGCGCCAGCAGCCAAGGACAGACCGTCCGGTACAATGAGCAGTTCTTC
CDR3: CASSQGQTVRYNEQFF

J: TRBJ2-7
D: TRBD2
V: TRBV5-1
size: NA
DNA: TGCGCCAGCAGCTTGAGGGCTCCGACTAGCGGGAGAGGCTACGAGCAGTACTTC
CDR3: CASSLRAPTSGRGYEQYF

J: TRBJ2-1
D: TRBD2
V: TRBV18
size: few
DNA: TGTGCCAGCTCACCACGACTAGCGGGGGGAAGCTCCTACAATGAGCAGTTCTTC
CDR3: CASSPRLAGGSSYNEQFF

J: TRBJ2-1
D: TRBD2
V: TRBV2
size: NA
DNA: TGTGCCAGCAGTACCAGCGGGAGGAATGAGCAGTTCTTC
CDR3: CASSTSGRNEQFF

J: TRBJ1-2
D: NA
V: TRBV4-2
size: few
DNA: TGTGCCAGCAGCCTTCCCCGGGCAGGGAAGGACTATGGCTACACCTTC
CDR3: CASSLPRAGKDYGYTF

J: TRBJ2-7
D: NA
V: TRBV6-1
size: NA
DNA: TGTGCCAGCAGTGAATCCCCAGTCCCCTACGAGCAGTACTTC
CDR3: CASSESPVPYEQYF

J: TRBJ2-7
D: TRBD1
V: TRBV4-1
size: NA
DNA: TGCGCCAGCAGCCAAGTAGGAACAGGGGGCTCCTACGAGCAGTACTTC
CDR3: CASSQVGTGGSYEQYF

J: TRBJ2-3
D: TRBD2
V: TRBV2
size: NA
DNA: TGTGCCAGCAGTGGTGGGAGGGCTACAGATACGCAGTATTTT
CDR3: CASSGGRATDTQYF

J: TRBJ2-3
D: TRBD2
V: TRBV7-2
size: NA
DNA: TGTGCCAGCAGCTTAGTTCCAGCGGGAGGTAGCACAGATACGCAGTATTTT
CDR3: CASSLVPAGGSTDTQYF

J: TRBJ2-5
D: NA
V: TRBV6-5
size: NA
DNA: TGTGCCAGCAATGGATCGGGGGGCAGATCACAGACCCAGTACTTC
CDR3: CASNGSGGRSQTQYF

J: TRBJ1-2
D: TRBD1
V: TRBV7-9
size: NA
DNA: TGTTCCAGCAGCTCGGTTGTGACAGGGGGCTATTCTGGCTACACCTTC
CDR3: CSSSSVVTGGYSGYTF

J: TRBJ1-4
D: TRBD1
V: TRBV27
size: NA
DNA: TGTGCCAGCAGTTTAGGGACAGGGGGGCCGCATGGTAATGAAAAACTGTTTTTT
CDR3: CASSLGTGGPHGNEKLFF

J: TRBJ2-1
D: TRBD1
V: TRBV11-3
size: NA
DNA: TGTGCCAGCAGCTCGCGGACAGGGAGCTCCTACAATGAGCAGTTCTTC
CDR3: CASSSRTGSSYNEQFF

J: TRBJ1-5
D: NA
V: TRBV10-1
size: NA
DNA: TGCGCCAGCAGTGAGTCGCGAGGGCAGCCCCAGCATTTT
CDR3: CASSESRGQPQHF

J: TRBJ1-5
D: NA
V: TRBV6-6
size: NA
DNA: TGTGCCAGCCAGGCAGGGCCCATCAATCAGCCCCAGCATTTT
CDR3: CASQAGPINQPQHF

J: TRBJ1-1
D: NA
V: TRBV9
size: NA
DNA: TGTGCCAGCAGCAAACAGGGTATACTTACTGAAGCTTTCTTT
CDR3: CASSKQGILTEAFF

J: TRBJ2-7
D: NA
V: TRBV9
size: few
DNA: TGTGCCAGCAGCGTTGGAGCCGGGAGCTCCTACGAGCAGTACTTC
CDR3: CASSVGAGSSYEQYF

J: TRBJ1-1
D: TRBD1
V: TRBV29-1
size: NA
DNA: TGCAGCTCCTCCAGGGGGACCCTTGAAGCTTTCTTT
CDR3: CSSSRGTLEAFF

J: TRBJ2-7
D: TRBD1
V: TRBV30
size: few
DNA: TGTGCCTGGAGTGCGGACAGGTCGTACGAGCAGTACTTC
CDR3: CAWSADRSYEQYF

J: TRBJ1-4
D: NA
V: TRBV2
size: NA
DNA: TGTGCCAGCAGTGGCGGATTTCCAACTAATGAAAAACTGTTTTTT
CDR3: CASSGGFPTNEKLFF